This T cell receptor beta chain was obtained from a study of T cell responses to AZD1222 COVID-19 vaccine (dated by TCRdb to about 2021). Describing the broader study: TCR sequencing was performed for approximately 240 trial participants, of whom around 200 were given two doses of AZD1222 and around 25 were given two doses of MenACWY control vaccine. Trial participants were enrolled by age into 18-55, 56-69 and 70-plus year subgroups, with around 140, 26 and 57 TCR-sequenced participants respectively.

Worth noting for this clone: Its antigen is not yet known. It has no much larger one-base neighbor in the sample; base qualities were not kept.

In the paper's terms, the time point label means: about 28 days (+/-7) after the second vaccine dose. The treatment or condition label corresponds to: meningococcal conjugate vaccine given as trial control. Vaccinee samples came from UK trials COV001 and COV002, including a single-blind randomized controlled phase 2/3 trial of AZD1222 (ChAdOx1 nCoV-19) in healthy adults. Trial participant PBMC samples were collected at day 0 and day 28 after the second dose for TCRbeta chain sequencing. Here is what the overall study found, with its caveats: No day 14 peak-response samples were available, so repertoires were characterized only after the peak T cell response. Only five or six AZD1222 recipients were SARS-CoV-2 seropositive at baseline, limiting conclusions about previously exposed vaccinees. Participants were mostly white British, with more females than males. The authors suggested clonal diversity may have been underestimated. In the small 56-69-year group, the increase in depth fell short of significance, most likely because of low power. After two AZD1222 doses, spike-specific TCR breadth and depth were significantly higher than at day 0 and than in MenACWY recipients. CD4 TCRs associated with the vaccine covered the entire spike protein, and the dominant responses were in regions 160-218 and 743-854. Nearly half of unique spike-specific TCRs reportedly recognized epitopes outside regions mutated in the B.1.351 and B.1.1.7 variants.

Inclusive of the bounding cysteine and phenylalanine, the CDR3 is 12 residues long. The kept DNA is CDR3 alone, 36 bases in frame from the first base. A distance of 15 bases separates the germline ends of V and J, which lose 5 bases and 10 bases respectively. The germline V gene supplies CDR1 SQVTM and CDR2 ANQGSEA. The CDR3 regions of human TCRbeta chains were analyzed by immunosequencing. The authors processed their data as follows. Repertoire TCRs were matched against a reference library of SARS-CoV-2-specific TCRs generated with the MIRA antigen-specificity platform. Breadth was defined as the fraction of unique TCRs that were SARS-CoV-2-associated, and depth was defined as the fraction of total T cells that were SARS-CoV-2-associated. Using the MIRA data, each spike-specific TCR was mapped to the spike region that the TCR reacts to and placed in a CD4 or CD8 class. Log10-transformed breadth and depth values were compared by one-way ANOVA with Sidak's multiple comparisons tests. TCRdb took this table from immuneACCESS and kept in-frame rearrangements with V and J called. Such tables lack part of the clones; where checked against another copy, unresolved V genes explain under half of the gap, and the rest is unexplained. V and J calls and clone size come straight from that table; D and trimming were deduced from the DNA. The sample table records about 200,000 clones; approximately 90% of these occur just once. The top ten hold about 3.5% of the sample.

The receptor comes from an adult who received the MenACWY meningococcal vaccine as a control. The chain joins TRBV29-1 to TRBJ2-1; 7 matching bases give a weak D call of TRBD2. Sequencing was performed on peripheral blood, taken 28 days after the second dose of the MenACWY control vaccine. The CDR3 protein: CSVHRGAAEQFF. The bases read TGCAGCGTTCATCGGGGGGCGGCCGAGCAGTTCTTC.